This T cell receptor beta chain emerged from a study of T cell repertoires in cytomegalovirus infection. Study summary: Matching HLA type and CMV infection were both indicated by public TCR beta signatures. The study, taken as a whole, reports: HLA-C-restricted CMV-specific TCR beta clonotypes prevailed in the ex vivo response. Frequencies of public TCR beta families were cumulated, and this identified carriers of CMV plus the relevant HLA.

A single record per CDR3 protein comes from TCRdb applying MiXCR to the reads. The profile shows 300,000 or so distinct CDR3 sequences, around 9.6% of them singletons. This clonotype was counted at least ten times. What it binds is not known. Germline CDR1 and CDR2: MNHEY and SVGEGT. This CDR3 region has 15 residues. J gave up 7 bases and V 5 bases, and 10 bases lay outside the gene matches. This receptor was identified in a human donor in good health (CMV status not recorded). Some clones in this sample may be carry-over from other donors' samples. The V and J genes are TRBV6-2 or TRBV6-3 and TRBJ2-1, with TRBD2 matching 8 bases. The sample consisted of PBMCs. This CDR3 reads CASSARGAGVNEQFF. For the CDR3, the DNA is TGTGCCAGCAGTGCCAGAGGAGCGGGGGTTAATGAGCAGTTCTTC.